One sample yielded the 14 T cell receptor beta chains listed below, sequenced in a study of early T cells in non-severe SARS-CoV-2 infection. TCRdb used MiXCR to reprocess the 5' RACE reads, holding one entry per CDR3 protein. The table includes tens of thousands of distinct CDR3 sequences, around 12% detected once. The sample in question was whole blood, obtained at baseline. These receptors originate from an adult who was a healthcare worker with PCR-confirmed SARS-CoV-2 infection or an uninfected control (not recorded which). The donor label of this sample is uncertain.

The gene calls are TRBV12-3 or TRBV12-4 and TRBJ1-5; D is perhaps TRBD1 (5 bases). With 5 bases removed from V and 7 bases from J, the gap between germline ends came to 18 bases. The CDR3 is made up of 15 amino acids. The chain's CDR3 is CASSPGGQAGQPQHF. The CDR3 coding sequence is TGTGCCAGCAGTCCCGGGGGTCAGGCCGGGCAGCCCCAGCATTTT.

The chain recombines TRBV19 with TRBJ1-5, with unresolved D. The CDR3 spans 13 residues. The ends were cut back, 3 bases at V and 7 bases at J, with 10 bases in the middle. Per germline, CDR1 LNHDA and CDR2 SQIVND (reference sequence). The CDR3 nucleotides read TGTGCCAGTAGTATGCAGCTTGGGCAGCCCCAGCATTTT. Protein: CASSMQLGQPQHF. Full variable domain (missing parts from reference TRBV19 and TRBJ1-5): DGGITQSPKYLFRKEGQNVTLSCEQNLNHDAMYWYRQDPGQGLRLIYYSQIVNDFQKGDIAEGYSVSREKKESFPLTVTSAQKNPTAFYLCASSMQLGQPQHFGDGTRLSIL.

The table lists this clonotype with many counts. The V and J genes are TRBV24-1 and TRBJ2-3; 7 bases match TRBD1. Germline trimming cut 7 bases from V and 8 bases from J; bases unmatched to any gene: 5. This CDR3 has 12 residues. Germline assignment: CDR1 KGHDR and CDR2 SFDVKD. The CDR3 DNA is TGTGCCACCAGCTACAGGGGTGGTACGCAGTATTTT. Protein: CATSYRGGTQYF.

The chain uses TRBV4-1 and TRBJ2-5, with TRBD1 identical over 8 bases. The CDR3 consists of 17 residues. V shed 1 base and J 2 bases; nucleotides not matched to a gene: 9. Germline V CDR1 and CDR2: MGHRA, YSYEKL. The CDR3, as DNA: TGCGCCAGCAGCCAAGCCTTCGGACAGGGCGGGCAAGAGACCCAGTACTTC. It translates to CASSQAFGQGGQETQYF.

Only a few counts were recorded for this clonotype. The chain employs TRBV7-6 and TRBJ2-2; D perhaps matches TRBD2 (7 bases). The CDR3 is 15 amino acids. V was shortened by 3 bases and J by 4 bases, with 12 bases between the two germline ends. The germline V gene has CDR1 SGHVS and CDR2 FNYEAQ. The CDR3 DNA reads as TGTGCCAGCAGCTTGAGGGGGGGCCTCACCGGGGAGCTGTTTTTT. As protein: CASSLRGGLTGELFF.

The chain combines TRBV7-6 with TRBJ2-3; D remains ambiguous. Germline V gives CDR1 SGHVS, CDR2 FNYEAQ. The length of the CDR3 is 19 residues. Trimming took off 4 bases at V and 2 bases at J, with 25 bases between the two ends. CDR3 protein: CASSYSPGRESKHTDTQYF. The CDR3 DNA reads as TGTGCCAGCAGCTATTCTCCGGGCCGTGAATCAAAACACACAGATACGCAGTATTTT.

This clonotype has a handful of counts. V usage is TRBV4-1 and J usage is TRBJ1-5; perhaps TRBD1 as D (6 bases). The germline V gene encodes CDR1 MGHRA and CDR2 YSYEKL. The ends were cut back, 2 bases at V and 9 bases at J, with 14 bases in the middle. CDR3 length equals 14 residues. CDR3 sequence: CASSQRTARGPQHF. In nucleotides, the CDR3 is TGCGCCAGCAGCCAAAGGACAGCGCGGGGGCCCCAGCATTTT.

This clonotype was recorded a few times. CDR3 in DNA: TGTGCCAGCACTGGAGCCGGGGTACGGGACACTGAAGCTTTCTTT. Its translation: CASTGAGVRDTEAFF. The chain recombines TRBV7-9 with TRBJ1-1; D unresolved. Trimming cost V 7 bases and J 3 bases, with 18 bases left between them. CDR3 length: 15 residues. Germline loops: CDR1 SEHNR, CDR2 FQNEAQ (reference sequence).

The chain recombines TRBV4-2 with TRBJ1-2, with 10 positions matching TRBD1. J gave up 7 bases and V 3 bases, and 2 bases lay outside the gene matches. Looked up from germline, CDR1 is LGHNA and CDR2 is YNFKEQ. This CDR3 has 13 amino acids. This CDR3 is CASSQDRGSGYTF. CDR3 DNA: TGTGCCAGCAGCCAGGACAGGGGGTCTGGCTACACCTTC.

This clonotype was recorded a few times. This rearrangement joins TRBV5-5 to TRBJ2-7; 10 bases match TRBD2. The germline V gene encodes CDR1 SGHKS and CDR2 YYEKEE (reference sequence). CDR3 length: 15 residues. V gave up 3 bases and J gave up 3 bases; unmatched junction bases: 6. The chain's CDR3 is CASSYQRGGRYEQYV. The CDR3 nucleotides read TGTGCCAGCAGCTATCAGCGGGGGGGCCGCTACGAGCAGTACGTC.

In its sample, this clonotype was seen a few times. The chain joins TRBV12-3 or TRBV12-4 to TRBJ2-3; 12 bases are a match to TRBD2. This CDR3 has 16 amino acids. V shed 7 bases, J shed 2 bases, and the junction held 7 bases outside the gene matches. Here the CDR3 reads CASTPLAGGSTDTQYF. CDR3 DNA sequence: TGTGCCAGCACCCCACTAGCGGGGGGTTCCACAGATACGCAGTATTTT.

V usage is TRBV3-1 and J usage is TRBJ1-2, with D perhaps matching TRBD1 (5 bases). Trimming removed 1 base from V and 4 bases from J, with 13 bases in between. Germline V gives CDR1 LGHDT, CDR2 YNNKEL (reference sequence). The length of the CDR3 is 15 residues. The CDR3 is CASSQAGQGRYGYTF. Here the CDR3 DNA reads TGTGCCAGCAGCCAAGCTGGGCAGGGACGCTATGGCTACACCTTC.

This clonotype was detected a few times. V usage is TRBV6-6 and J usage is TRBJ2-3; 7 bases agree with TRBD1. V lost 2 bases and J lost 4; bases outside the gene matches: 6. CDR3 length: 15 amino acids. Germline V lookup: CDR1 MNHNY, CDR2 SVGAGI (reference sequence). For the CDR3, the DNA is TGTGCCAGCAGTTACAGCGCGACAGGGTCAGATACGCAGTATTTT. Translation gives CASSYSATGSDTQYF.

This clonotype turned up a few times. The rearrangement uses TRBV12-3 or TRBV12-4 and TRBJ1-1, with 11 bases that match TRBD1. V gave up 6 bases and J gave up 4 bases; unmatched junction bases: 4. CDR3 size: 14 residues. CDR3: CASRDRGRVTEAFF. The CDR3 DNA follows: TGTGCCAGCAGGGACAGGGGGCGGGTCACTGAAGCTTTCTTT.